A single TCR beta chain is shown here with its context. Its antigen is unidentified. The data derive from a study of CD8+ T cells in alopecia areata. Study-level results: In lesional scalp, particularly from alopecia totalis/universalis, clonality was higher than in normal scalp.

Trimming cost V 4 bases and J 4 bases; bases outside gene matches: 6. The CDR3 length is 13 residues. In germline, CDR1 is GTSNPN, CDR2 SVGIG (reference sequence). Lesional scalp punch biopsies and peripheral blood were collected from alopecia areata patients. Sequencing used cDNA as its template, made by extracting RNA and reverse transcribing it. Clones were read by immunoSEQ multiplex PCR, and TCRdb kept only the in-frame ones, dropping some. This table holds 120,000 or so clones, less than 50% found once. This sequence originates from a human donor with alopecia areata. The chain combines TRBV30 with TRBJ1-1; 7 bases agree with TRBD1. Material: NKG2D-low CD8+ T cells sorted from blood. The CDR3 bases are TGTGCCTGGAACCCGACAGGGAGCACTGAAGCTTTCTTT. Translating gives CAWNPTGSTEAFF.